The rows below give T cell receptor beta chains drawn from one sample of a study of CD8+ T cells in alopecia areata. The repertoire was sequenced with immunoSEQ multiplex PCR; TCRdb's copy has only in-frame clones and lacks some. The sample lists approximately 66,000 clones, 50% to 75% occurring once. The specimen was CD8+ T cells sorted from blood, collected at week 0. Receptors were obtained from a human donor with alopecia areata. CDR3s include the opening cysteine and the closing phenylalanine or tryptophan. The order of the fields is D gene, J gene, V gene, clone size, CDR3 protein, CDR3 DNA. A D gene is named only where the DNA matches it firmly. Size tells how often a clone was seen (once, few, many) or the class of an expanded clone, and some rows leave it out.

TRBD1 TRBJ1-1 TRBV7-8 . CASSQGVNTEAFF TGTGCCAGCAGCCAGGGGGTGAACACTGAAGCTTTCTTT
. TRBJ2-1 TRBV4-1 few CASSQGDASYNEQFF TGCGCCAGCAGCCAAGGGGACGCCTCCTACAATGAGCAGTTCTTC
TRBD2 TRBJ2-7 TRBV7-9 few CASSSNSGTSGRYGYEQYF TGTGCCAGCAGCTCAAATTCCGGGACTAGCGGGAGATACGGCTACGAGCAGTACTTC
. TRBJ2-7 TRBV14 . CASSQELTPFYEQYF TGTGCCAGCAGCCAAGAATTGACTCCGTTCTACGAGCAGTACTTC
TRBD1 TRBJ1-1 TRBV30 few CAWNPDTGDEAFF TGTGCCTGGAACCCGGATACAGGGGACGAAGCTTTCTTT
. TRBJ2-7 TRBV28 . CASTRQRVVNEQYF TGTGCCAGCACCAGGCAGCGAGTAGTTAACGAGCAGTACTTC
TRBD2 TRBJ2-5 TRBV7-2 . CASSLVLAGGRETQYF TGTGCCAGCAGCTTAGTACTAGCGGGGGGCCGTGAGACCCAGTACTTC
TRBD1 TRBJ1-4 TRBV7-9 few CASIGGTGEKLFF TGTGCCAGCATAGGCGGGACAGGTGAAAAACTGTTTTTT
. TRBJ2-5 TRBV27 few CASSLYPGTGTQYF TGTGCCAGCAGTTTATATCCTGGTACGGGGACCCAGTACTTC
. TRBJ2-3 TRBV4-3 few CASSRTGDTQYF TGCGCCAGCAGCCGGACCGGGGATACGCAGTATTTT
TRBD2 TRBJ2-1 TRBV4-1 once CASSQSPLAPAYNEQFF TGCGCCAGCAGCCAAAGCCCACTAGCGCCAGCCTACAATGAGCAGTTCTTC
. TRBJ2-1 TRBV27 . CASSFPMGEQFF TGTGCCAGCAGTTTCCCCATGGGTGAGCAGTTCTTC
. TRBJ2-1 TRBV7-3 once CASSFATGKFLGNEQFF TGTGCCAGCAGCTTCGCAACAGGGAAATTTCTGGGCAATGAGCAGTTCTTC
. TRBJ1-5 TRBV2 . CASSDGLYSNQPQHF TGTGCCAGCAGTGATGGGTTGTATAGCAATCAGCCCCAGCATTTT
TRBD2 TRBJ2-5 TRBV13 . CASSFRTSEETQYF TGTGCCAGCAGCTTCAGGACTAGCGAGGAGACCCAGTACTTC
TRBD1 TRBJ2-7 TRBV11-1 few CASSFGTGVYEQYF TGTGCCAGCAGCTTCGGGACAGGGGTCTACGAGCAGTACTTC
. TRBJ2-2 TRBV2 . CASALSDLGELFF TGTGCCAGCGCCCTTTCGGATCTCGGGGAGCTGTTTTTT
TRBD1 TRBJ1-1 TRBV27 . CASSLRTGALNEAFF TGTGCCAGCAGTTTACGGACAGGGGCTTTGAATGAAGCTTTCTTT
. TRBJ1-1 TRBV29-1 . CSVGYTEAFF TGCAGCGTTGGTTACACTGAAGCTTTCTTT
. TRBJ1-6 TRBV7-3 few CASSLWGPWNSPLHF TGTGCCAGCAGCTTGTGGGGACCCTGGAATTCACCCCTCCACTTT
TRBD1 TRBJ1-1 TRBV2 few CARGRWTGDTEAFF TGTGCCAGAGGGAGATGGACAGGTGACACTGAAGCTTTCTTT
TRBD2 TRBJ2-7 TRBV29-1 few CSVLRGGEYEQYF TGCAGCGTTCTGCGGGGGGGCGAGTACGAGCAGTACTTC
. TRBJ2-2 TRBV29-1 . CSVEFPGPGELFF TGCAGCGTTGAATTTCCAGGCCCCGGGGAGCTGTTTTTT
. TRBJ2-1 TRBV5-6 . CASSSRSNEQFF TGTGCCAGCAGCTCCCGCAGCAATGAGCAGTTCTTC
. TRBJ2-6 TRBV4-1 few CASSPTARAGANVLTF TGCGCCAGCAGCCCTACAGCCAGGGCTGGGGCCAACGTCCTGACTTTC
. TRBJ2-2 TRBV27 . CASKRVNGELFF TGTGCCAGCAAACGGGTTAACGGGGAGCTGTTTTTT
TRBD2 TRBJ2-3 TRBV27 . CASSLTSGGAFGTDTQYF TGTGCCAGCAGTTTAACTAGCGGGGGGGCCTTTGGCACAGATACGCAGTATTTT
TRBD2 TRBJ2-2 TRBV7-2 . CASSLAGTRDANTGELFF TGTGCCAGCAGCTTGGCCGGGACTAGAGACGCCAACACCGGGGAGCTGTTTTTT
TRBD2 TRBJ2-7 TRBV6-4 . CASSDIGLATYEQYF TGTGCCAGCAGTGATATCGGACTAGCGACATACGAGCAGTACTTC
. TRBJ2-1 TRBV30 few CAWSPGRVLRAYNEQFF .
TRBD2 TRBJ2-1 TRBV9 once CASSGGLAGVYEQFF TGTGCCAGCAGCGGGGGACTAGCGGGAGTTTATGAGCAGTTCTTC
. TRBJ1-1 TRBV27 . CASSLRISLTEAFF TGTGCCAGCAGTTTACGTATCTCCCTCACTGAAGCTTTCTTT
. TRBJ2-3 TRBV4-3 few CASSQDSGRGSDTQYF TGCGCCAGCAGCCAAGATTCTGGTAGGGGCTCAGATACGCAGTATTTT
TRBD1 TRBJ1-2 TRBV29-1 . CSVPTGLFYTF TGCAGCGTCCCGACAGGGTTATTCTACACCTTC
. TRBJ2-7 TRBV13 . CASSFGLTGEQYF TGTGCCAGCAGCTTTGGCCTGACCGGGGAGCAGTACTTC
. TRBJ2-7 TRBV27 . CASSPGGYQYF TGTGCCAGCAGCCCGGGGGGCTACCAGTACTTC
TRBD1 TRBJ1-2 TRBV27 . CASSPRTGQNYGYTF TGTGCCAGCAGCCCCCGGACAGGACAGAACTATGGCTACACCTTC
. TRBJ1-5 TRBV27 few CASSLRPSGNQPQHF TGTGCCAGCAGTTTAAGGCCGTCCGGCAATCAGCCCCAGCATTTT
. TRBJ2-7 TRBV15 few CATSLSGQSSYEQYF TGTGCCACCAGCCTCTCAGGGCAAAGCTCCTACGAGCAGTACTTC
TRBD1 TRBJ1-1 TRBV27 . CAGSPWAGGNTEAFF TGTGCCGGCAGCCCATGGGCAGGGGGTAACACTGAAGCTTTCTTT
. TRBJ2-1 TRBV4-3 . CASSQFEGGLLEQFF TGCGCCAGCAGCCAATTTGAAGGGGGGCTTCTTGAGCAGTTCTTC
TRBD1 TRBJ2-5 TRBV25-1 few CASSEAGGVRETQYF TGTGCCAGCAGTGAGGCAGGGGGAGTCCGAGAGACCCAGTACTTC
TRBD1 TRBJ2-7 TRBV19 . CASSLKQGNLYEQYF TGTGCCAGTAGCCTTAAACAGGGGAATCTCTACGAGCAGTACTTC
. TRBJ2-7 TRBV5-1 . CASSLDRGPYEQYF TGCGCCAGCAGCTTGGATCGGGGTCCCTACGAGCAGTACTTC
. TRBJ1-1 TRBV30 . CAWRTGNTEAFF TGTGCCTGGAGGACGGGGAACACTGAAGCTTTCTTT
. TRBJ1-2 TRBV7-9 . CASSSLQGYTF TGTGCCAGCAGCTCCCTCCAGGGCTACACCTTC
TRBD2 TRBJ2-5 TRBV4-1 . CASSGAGGPQETQYF TGCGCCAGCAGCGGGGCGGGGGGCCCCCAAGAGACCCAGTACTTC
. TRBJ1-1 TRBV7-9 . CASTEGRGNTEAFF TGTGCCAGCACCGAGGGAAGGGGGAACACTGAAGCTTTCTTT
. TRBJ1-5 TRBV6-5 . CASSYSRGDQPQHF TGTGCCAGCAGTTACTCCAGGGGCGATCAGCCCCAGCATTTT
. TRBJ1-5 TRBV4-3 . CASSLSQSQGSRANQPQHF TGCGCCAGCAGCCTCAGTCAGTCCCAGGGGTCCCGTGCCAATCAGCCCCAGCATTTT
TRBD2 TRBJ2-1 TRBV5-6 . CASSLTQRGYNEQFF TGTGCCAGCAGCTTGACCCAGCGGGGTTACAATGAGCAGTTCTTC
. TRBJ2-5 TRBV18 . CASSPGWDQETQYF TGTGCCAGCTCACCAGGGTGGGACCAAGAGACCCAGTACTTC
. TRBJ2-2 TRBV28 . CATSSVANTGELFF TGTGCCACCTCGTCCGTTGCGAACACCGGGGAGCTGTTTTTT